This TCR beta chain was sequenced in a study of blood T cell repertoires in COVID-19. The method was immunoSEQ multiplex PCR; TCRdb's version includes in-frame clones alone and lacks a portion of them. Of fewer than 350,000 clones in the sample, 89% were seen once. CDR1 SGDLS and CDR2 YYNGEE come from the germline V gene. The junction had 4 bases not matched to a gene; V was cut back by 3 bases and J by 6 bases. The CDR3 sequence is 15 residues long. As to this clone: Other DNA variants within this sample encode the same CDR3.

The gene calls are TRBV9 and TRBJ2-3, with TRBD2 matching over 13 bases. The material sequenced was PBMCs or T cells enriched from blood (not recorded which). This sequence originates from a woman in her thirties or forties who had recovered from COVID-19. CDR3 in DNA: TGTGCCAGCAGCGGCGGACTAGCGGGAGTCGATACGCAGTATTTT. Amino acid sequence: CASSGGLAGVDTQYF.